This T cell receptor (beta chain) came from a study of chemoradiotherapy in HPV16-positive cancers. The overall study: Functional T-cell assays on a couple of HPV16-positive patients' cells defined candidate HPV-specific clones and common TCR motifs.

As for this clone: Its matching antigen is unknown.

The CDR3 has 15 amino acids. Trimming left V 4 bases short and J 0 bases short, with 8 bases between. Germline CDR1 SGHNT, CDR2 YYREEE (reference sequence). Repertoires were generated with immunoSEQ multiplex PCR, while TCRdb's copy carries only in-frame clones and drops some. The sample lists over 30,000 clones, about four fifths occurring once. Whole-study results and caveats: Non-HPV-specific T cells did not expand in tumors during treatment, whereas candidate HPV-specific clones and E7-related motifs did.

The source was blood, collected from a patient who underwent chemoradiotherapy. The chain joins TRBV5-4 to TRBJ2-6; D gene unclear. The TCR sequence derives from a human donor with HPV-associated anogenital cancer. This CDR3 reads CASSRDFSGANVLTF. DNA for the CDR3: TGTGCCAGCAGCCGAGATTTCTCTGGGGCCAACGTCCTGACTTTC.